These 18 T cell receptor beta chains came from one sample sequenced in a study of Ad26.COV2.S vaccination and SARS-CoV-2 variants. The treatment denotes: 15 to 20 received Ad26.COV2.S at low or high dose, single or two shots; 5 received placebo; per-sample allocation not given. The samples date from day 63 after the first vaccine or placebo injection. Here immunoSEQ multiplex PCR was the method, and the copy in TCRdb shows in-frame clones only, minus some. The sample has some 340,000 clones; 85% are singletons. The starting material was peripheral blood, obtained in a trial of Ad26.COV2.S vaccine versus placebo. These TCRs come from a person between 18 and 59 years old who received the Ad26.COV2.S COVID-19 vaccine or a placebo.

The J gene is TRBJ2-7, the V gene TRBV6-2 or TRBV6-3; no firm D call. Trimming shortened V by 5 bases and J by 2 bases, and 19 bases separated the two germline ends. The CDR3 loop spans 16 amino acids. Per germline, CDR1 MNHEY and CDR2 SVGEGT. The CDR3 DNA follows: TGTGCCAGCAGTCCCCTTCCCCAGGCCGTAACCTACGAGCAGTACTTC. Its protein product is CASSPLPQAVTYEQYF.

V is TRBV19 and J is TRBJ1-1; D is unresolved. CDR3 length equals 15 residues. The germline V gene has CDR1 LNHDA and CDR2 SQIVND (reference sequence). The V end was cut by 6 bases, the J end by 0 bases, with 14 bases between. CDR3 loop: CASRRQAAMNTEAFF. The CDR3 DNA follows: TGTGCCAGTAGACGGCAGGCGGCCATGAACACTGAAGCTTTCTTT.

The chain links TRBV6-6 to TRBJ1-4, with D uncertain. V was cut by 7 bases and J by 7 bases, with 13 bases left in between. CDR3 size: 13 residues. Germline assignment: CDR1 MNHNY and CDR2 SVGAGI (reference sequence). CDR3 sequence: CASKDRSTEKLFF. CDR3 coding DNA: TGTGCCAGCAAGGACCGATCGACTGAAAAACTGTTTTTT.

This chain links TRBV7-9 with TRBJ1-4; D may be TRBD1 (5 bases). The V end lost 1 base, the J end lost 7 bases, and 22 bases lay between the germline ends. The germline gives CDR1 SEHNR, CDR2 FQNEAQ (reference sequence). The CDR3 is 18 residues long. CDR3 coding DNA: TGTGCCAGCAGCTTAGTGCGGGGGGATTTTGGGAAAGGTGAAAAACTGTTTTTT. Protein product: CASSLVRGDFGKGEKLFF.

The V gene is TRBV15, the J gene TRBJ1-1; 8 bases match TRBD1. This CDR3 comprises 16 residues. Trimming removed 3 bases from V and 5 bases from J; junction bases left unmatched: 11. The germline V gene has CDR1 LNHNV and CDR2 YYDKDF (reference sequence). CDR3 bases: TGTGCCACCAGCAGTGGGGACAGGCGGAATGGAACTGAAGCTTTCTTT. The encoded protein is CATSSGDRRNGTEAFF.

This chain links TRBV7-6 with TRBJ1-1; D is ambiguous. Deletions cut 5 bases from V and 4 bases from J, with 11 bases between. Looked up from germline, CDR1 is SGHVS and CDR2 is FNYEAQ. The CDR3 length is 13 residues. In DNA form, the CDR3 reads TGTGCCAGCAGCGGCTGGGGAGGCACTGAAGCTTTCTTT. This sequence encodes CASSGWGGTEAFF.

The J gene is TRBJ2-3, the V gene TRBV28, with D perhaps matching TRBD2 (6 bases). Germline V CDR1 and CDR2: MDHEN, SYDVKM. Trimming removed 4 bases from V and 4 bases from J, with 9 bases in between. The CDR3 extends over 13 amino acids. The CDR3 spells CASSYGGADTQYF. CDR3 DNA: TGTGCCAGCAGTTACGGGGGAGCAGATACGCAGTATTTT.

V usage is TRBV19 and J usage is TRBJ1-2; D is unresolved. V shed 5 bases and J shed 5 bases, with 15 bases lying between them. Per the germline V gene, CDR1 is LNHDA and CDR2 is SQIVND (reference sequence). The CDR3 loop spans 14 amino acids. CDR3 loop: CASSSPPEVYGYTF. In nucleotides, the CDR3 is TGTGCCAGTAGTTCCCCGCCGGAAGTTTATGGCTACACCTTC.

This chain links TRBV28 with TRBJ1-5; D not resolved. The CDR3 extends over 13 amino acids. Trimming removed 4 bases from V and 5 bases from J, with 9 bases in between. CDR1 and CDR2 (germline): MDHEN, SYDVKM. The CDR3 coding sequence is TGTGCCAGCAGTTCCCTCACTTATCAGCCCCAGCATTTT. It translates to CASSSLTYQPQHF.

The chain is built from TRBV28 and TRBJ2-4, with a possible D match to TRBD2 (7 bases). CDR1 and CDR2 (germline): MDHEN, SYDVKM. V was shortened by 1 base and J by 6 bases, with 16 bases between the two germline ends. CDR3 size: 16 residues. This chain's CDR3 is CASSLYMGGGRNIQYF. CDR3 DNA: TGTGCCAGCAGTTTATACATGGGGGGCGGGAGAAACATTCAGTACTTC.

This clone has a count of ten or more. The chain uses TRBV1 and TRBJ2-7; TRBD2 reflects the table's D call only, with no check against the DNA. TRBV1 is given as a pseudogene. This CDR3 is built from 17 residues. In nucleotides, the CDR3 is TGCACCAGCAGCCACCCCACCGGGGCGGGGTGCACCTACGAGCAGTACTTC. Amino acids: CTSSHPTGAGCTYEQYF.

CDR3 amino acids: CASSRNTWPQQGNTIYF. CDR3 in DNA: TGCGCCAGCAGCCGAAACACATGGCCCCAACAGGGAAACACCATATATTTT. This chain connects TRBV23-1 to TRBJ1-3; D uncertain. TRBV23-1 is designated an ORF whose function remains uncertain. V shed 6 bases and J shed 4 bases, with 22 bases lying between them. The CDR3 has 17 residues.

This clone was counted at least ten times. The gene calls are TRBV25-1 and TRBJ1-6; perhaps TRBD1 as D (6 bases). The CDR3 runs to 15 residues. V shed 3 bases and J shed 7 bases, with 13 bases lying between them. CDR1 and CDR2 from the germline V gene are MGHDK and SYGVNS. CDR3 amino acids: CASSEKQGWNSPLHF. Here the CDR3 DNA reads TGTGCCAGCAGTGAGAAACAGGGTTGGAATTCACCCCTCCACTTT.

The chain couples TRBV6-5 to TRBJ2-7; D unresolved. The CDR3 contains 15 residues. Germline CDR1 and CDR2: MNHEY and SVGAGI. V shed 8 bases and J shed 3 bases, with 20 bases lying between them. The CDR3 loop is CASCPSTVTFYEQYF. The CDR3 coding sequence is TGTGCCAGCTGTCCCTCAACAGTTACTTTCTACGAGCAGTACTTC.

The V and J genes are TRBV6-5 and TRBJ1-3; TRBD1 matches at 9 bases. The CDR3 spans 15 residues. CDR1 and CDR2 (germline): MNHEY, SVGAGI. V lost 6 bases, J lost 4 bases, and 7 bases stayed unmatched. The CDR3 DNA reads TGTGCCAGCAGCCTCCTGACAGGGGGGGGAAACACCATATATTTT. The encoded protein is CASSLLTGGGNTIYF.

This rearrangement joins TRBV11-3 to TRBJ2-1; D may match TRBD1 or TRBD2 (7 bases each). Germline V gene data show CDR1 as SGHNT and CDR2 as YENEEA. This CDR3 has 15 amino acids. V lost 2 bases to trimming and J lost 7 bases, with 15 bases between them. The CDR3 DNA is TGTGCCAGCAGCTTACGACAGGGAGGGGGGAATGAGCAGTTCTTC. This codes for CASSLRQGGGNEQFF.

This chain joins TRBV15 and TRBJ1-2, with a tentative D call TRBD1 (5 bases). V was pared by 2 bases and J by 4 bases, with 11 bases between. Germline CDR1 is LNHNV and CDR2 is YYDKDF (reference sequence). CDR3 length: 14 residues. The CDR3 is CATSRIDRLYGYTF. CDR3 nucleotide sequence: TGTGCCACCAGCAGAATCGACAGACTCTATGGCTACACCTTC.

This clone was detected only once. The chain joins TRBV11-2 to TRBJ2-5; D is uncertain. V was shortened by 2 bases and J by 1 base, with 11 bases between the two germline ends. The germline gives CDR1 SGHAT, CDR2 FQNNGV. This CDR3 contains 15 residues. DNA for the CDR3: TGTGCCAGCAGCTTAATCGGGTCTATCCAAGAGACCCAGTACTTC. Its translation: CASSLIGSIQETQYF.